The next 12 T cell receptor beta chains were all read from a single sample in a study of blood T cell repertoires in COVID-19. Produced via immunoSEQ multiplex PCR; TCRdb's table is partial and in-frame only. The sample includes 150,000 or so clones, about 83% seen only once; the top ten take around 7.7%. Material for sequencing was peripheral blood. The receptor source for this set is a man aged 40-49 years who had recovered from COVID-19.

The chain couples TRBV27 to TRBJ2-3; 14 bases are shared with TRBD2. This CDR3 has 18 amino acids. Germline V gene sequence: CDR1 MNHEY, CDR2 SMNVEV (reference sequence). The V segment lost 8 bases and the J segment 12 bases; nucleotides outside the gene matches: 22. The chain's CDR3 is CASWGPGDGTSGSRSQYF. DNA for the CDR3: TGTGCCAGCTGGGGCCCTGGAGACGGGACTAGCGGGAGTAGGTCACAGTATTTT.

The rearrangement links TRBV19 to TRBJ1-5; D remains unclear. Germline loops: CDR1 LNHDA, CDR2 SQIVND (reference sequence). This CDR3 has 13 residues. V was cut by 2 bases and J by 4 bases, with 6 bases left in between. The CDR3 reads CASSIIRNQPQHF. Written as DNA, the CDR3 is TGTGCCAGTAGTATAATCCGTAATCAGCCCCAGCATTTT. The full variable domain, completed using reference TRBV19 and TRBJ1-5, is DGGITQSPKYLFRKEGQNVTLSCEQNLNHDAMYWYRQDPGQGLRLIYYSQIVNDFQKGDIAEGYSVSREKKESFPLTVTSAQKNPTAFYLCASSIIRNQPQHFGDGTRLSIL.

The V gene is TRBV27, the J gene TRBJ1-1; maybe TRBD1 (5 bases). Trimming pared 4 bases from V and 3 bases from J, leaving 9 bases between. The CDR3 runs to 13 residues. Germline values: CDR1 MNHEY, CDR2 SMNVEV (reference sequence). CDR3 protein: CASSYRGDTEAFF. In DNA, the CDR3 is TGTGCCAGCAGTTACCGGGGGGACACTGAAGCTTTCTTT.

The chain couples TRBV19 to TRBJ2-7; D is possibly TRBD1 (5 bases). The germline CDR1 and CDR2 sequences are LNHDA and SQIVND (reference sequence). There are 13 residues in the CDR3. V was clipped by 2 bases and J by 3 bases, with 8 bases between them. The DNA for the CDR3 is TGTGCCAGTAGTATACGACAGAGCTACGAGCAGTACTTC. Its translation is CASSIRQSYEQYF.

Here the CDR3 reads CAISESTDGLGQPQHF. The CDR3 nucleotides read TGTGCCATCAGTGAGTCGACAGACGGATTGGGTCAGCCCCAGCATTTT. This sequence joins TRBV10-3 and TRBJ1-5, with a tentative D call TRBD1 (5 bases). The V end was cut by 0 bases, the J end by 6 bases, with 15 bases between. The CDR3 totals 16 residues. Germline CDR1 ENHRY, CDR2 SYGVKD.

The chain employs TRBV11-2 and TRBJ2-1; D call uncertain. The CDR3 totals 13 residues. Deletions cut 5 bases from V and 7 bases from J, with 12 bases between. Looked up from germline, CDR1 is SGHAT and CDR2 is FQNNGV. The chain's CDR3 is CASSTVLGNEQFF. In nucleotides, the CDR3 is TGTGCCAGCAGCACAGTTCTTGGAAATGAGCAGTTCTTC.

The CDR3: CASSWATNYGYTF. The CDR3 nucleotides read TGTGCCAGCAGTTGGGCGACTAACTATGGCTACACCTTC. V usage is TRBV12-3 or TRBV12-4 and J usage is TRBJ1-2; no clear D. The CDR3 contains 13 residues. The ends were cut back, 4 bases at V and 0 bases at J, with 6 bases in the middle.

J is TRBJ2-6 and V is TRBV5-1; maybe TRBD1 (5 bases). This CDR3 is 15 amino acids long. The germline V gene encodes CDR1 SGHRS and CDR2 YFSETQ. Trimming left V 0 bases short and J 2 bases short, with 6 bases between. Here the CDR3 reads CASSLGRAGANVLTF. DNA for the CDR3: TGCGCCAGCAGCTTGGGCAGGGCTGGGGCCAACGTCCTGACTTTC.

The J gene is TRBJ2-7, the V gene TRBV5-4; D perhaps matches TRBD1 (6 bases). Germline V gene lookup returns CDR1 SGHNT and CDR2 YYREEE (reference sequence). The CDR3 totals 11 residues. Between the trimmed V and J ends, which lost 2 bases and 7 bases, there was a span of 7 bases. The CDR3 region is CASSLTGEQYF. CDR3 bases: TGTGCCAGCAGCTTAACAGGGGAGCAGTACTTC.

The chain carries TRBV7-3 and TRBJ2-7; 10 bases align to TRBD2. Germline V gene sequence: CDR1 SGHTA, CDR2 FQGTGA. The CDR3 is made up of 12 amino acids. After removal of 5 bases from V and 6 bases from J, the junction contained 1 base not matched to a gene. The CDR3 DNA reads TGTGCCAGCAGCGCTAGCGGGGGCGAGCAGTACTTC. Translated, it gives CASSASGGEQYF.

The CDR3 region has the DNA TGTGCCAGCAGTTTTCCGGGACTAGCCGAACTCACAGATACGCAGTATTTT. This codes for CASSFPGLAELTDTQYF. The rearrangement joins TRBV28 to TRBJ2-3, with 9 bases lining up with TRBD2. Trimming removed 3 bases from V and 2 bases from J; junction bases left unmatched: 9. The CDR3 sequence is 17 residues long. Germline CDR1 and CDR2: MDHEN and SYDVKM. Complete variable domain (other parts from reference TRBV28 and TRBJ2-3): DVKVTQSSRYLVKRTGEKVFLECVQDMDHENMFWYRQDPGLGLRLIYFSYDVKMKEKGDIPEGYSVSREKKERFSLILESASTNQTSMYLCASSFPGLAELTDTQYFGPGTRLTVL.

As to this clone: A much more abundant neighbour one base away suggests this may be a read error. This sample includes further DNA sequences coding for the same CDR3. CDR3 protein: CASSYGTSGANNEQFF. The CDR3 nucleotides read TGTGCCAGCAGTTACGGGACTAGCGGGGCCAATAATGAGCAGTTCTTC. The V and J genes are TRBV6-5 and TRBJ2-1, with TRBD2 matching 13 bases. The V and J ends lost 2 bases and 7 bases, in that order; junction bases with no gene match: 5. Germline loops: CDR1 MNHEY, CDR2 SVGAGI. The CDR3 loop spans 16 amino acids.